This TCR beta chain was retrieved from a study of blood T cells in healthy people across ages (dated by TCRdb to 2014 to 2015). A note on the overall study: Template switching captured roughly one uniquely barcoded TCR beta cDNA molecule per two T cells in model experiments. For two donors (one aged 18 to 30 and one aged 80 or older), the study analyzed two additional independent replicas of 1 million unique cDNA reads from the same blood draw. Age-related changes in TCR beta repertoire diversity were measured in the study by deep sequencing normalized with unique cDNA molecular identifiers. Donors were grouped into four age groups: young (average approximately 15 years), middle-aged (roughly 37), aged (around 66) and long-lived (approximately 81). Donors of different ages were randomly distributed across sequencing lanes to avoid experimental bias. Broad study findings and their caveats: As age increased, observed TCR beta diversity per million T cells dropped in a roughly linear way, and a significant reduction was already evident by age 40. Total diversity estimates from one million sequenced T cells were considered lower bounds and underestimates. Observed TCR beta diversity correlated strongly with the percentage of naive T cells measured by flow cytometry. Conclusive comparison of naive and antigen-experienced compartments was prevented by the profiling of bulk unsorted PBMCs. Because donor CMV infection status was unknown, age-related changes in expanded clonotypes were potentially confounded. Compared with the aged group, the long-lived group had more naive CD4+ T cells, fewer expanded clones and increased TCR diversity, suggesting age selection.

To prepare the library, 5' RACE was applied. The sequencing machine was an Illumina HiSeq 2500. A second 7 to 11 cycle PCR used a sample-barcoded 5' primer and a J-beta primer mix. A unique molecular identifier was introduced onto each TCR beta cDNA molecule by a template-switch 5' adaptor carrying 12 random nucleotides. Each sample yielded at least 2.5 million CDR3-containing paired-end reads. First-strand cDNA was synthesized from all RNA with the Mint cDNA synthesis kit, primed by a TRBC-specific oligonucleotide. After uracil-DNA glycosylase treatment, a first 18-cycle PCR used universal primers M1SS and BC2_uni_R on all cDNA. The source study handled its data this way. Each sample was normalized by randomly selecting 1 million high-quality reads, each carrying a distinct molecular identifier. Instead of being binned into consensus sequences, reads with shared molecular identifiers were discarded. MiTCR, run with a Q25 quality threshold and the strictest error-elimination algorithm, handled CDR3 identification, clonotype clustering and error correction. A nonparametric unseen species model using Euler transformation provided a lower-bound estimate of total TCR beta diversity. TCRdb trimmed the raw reads at Q25, called clones with MiXCR and kept productive beta chains. Rows are unified per CDR3 protein, each entry keeping the most common DNA and genes. TCRdb assigned the V and J calls; the authors' analysis was not used. This sample lists hundreds of thousands of distinct CDR3 sequences; 45% to 50% were detected once. In total, the top ten clones hold approximately 32% of the sample.

On this clonotype: No cognate antigen has been identified for it. Given a much more abundant clone one base away, this may be a read error.

Systemically healthy Caucasian individuals from Russia, approximately 39 in total and aged 6 to 90 years, were included as donors. About 9.1 milliliters of peripheral blood were collected from each donor into EDTA-treated Vacutainer tubes. PBMCs were isolated by Ficoll-Paque density-gradient centrifugation, with at least 7 million obtained per sample. Total RNA was extracted from PBMCs with Trizol reagent, with at least 5.5 micrograms obtained per sample. For every donor, an aliquot of PBMCs went through flow cytometry to measure the percentages of naive CD45RAhigh/CD27high T cells. Per the germline V gene (reference sequence), LNHNV is the CDR1 and YYDKDF is the CDR2. The CDR3 runs 15 amino acids, cysteine and phenylalanine included. This entry keeps only the CDR3 DNA: 45 bases, framed from base 1.

This sequence originates from a woman aged 60 to 75 in good health. The sample was blood. The chain is assembled from TRBV15 and TRBJ1-2, with 8 central nucleotides matching TRBD1. The CDR3 region reads CAPSRQPGQAGGYTF. The nucleotide sequence is TGTGCCCCCAGCAGACAGCCGGGACAGGCGGGTGGCTACACCTTC.